Sequencing of this T cell receptor (beta chain) was carried out in a study of T cell repertoires in MIS-A myocarditis (dated by TCRdb to 2022 to 2024). As for this clone: Its antigen remains unidentified. No per-base quality is available; no much larger clone lies one base away.

The QIAamp DNA FFPE kit was used to extract genomic DNA from formalin-fixed paraffin-embedded autopsy tissue. TCRbeta CDR3 regions were amplified with the immunoSEQ bias-controlled multiplex PCR and sequenced at high throughput. For the original study's pipeline: CDR3 sequences were collapsed and filtered by the immunoSEQ vendor pipeline to quantify abundance and frequency of each unique TCRbeta CDR3. Using a 90% global sequence identity threshold, CD-HIT clustered dominant CDR3 amino acid sequences together with SARS-CoV-2-specific ImmuneCODE TCRbeta sequences. Clones at frequencies from 0.1 to 1 were categorized as hyperexpanded, and clones at frequencies from 0.01 to 0.1 were categorized as large. For the dominant clones, CDR3 amino acid sequences and V and J gene assignments were confirmed with MiXCR. The R stringdist package was used to calculate Levenshtein distances between the patient clonotypes and the ImmuneCODE hits. Not all clones reach the TCRdb copy of this immuneACCESS table, which keeps in-frame sequences only. Checked studies attribute under half of the gap to unresolved V genes and leave the rest unexplained. V, J and clone size reflect that table, while D and trimming were determined from the DNA. This sample has about 9,200 clones in its table, and approximately 90% of those were observed once. The top ten clones comprise about 2% of the sample.

Input material: thoracic lymph node tissue obtained at autopsy. The clonotype comes from a man younger than 30 with fulminant myocarditis from multisystem inflammatory syndrome in adults (MIS-A) after COVID-19.

The CDR3 amino acid sequence is: CASSIQLEAFF. In nucleotides, the sequence is TGTGCCAGTAGTATTCAGCTGGAAGCTTTCTTT. The V and J genes are TRBV19 and TRBJ1-1; no D segment can be confidently identified. Its CDR3 holds 11 amino acids, cysteine through phenylalanine. Only the CDR3 DNA stays, 33 bases, in frame from base 1. The junction shows trimming of 3 bases on V and 8 bases on J, plus 7 bases between the germline ends. CDR1 is given as LNHDA and CDR2 as SQIVND, both from the germline V gene (reference sequence). Beyond the CDR3, the reference TRBV19 and TRBJ1-1 genes provide the residues; the full variable domain reads: DGGITQSPKYLFRKEGQNVTLSCEQNLNHDAMYWYRQDPGQGLRLIYYSQIVNDFQKGDIAEGYSVSREKKESFPLTVTSAQKNPTAFYLCASSIQLEAFFGQGTRLTVV.